A single TCR beta chain is shown here with its context. Its antigen is undetermined. This CDR3 is also generated by other DNA sequences in the sample. The repertoire was sequenced with immunoSEQ multiplex PCR; TCRdb's copy has only in-frame clones and lacks some. The sample carries 110,000 to 150,000 clones, approximately 95% recorded once. This sample is part of a study of T cell responses to AZD1222 COVID-19 vaccine. Study outcomes and limitations: Repertoires were obtained only post-peak T cell response. Spike-specific TCR repertoires showed rising breadth and depth after two AZD1222 doses. Donors in the cohort were predominantly white British and more often female, and clonal diversity was possibly underestimated. Close to half of all spike-specific TCRs reportedly target regions of the variants that are unmutated.

The sequence derives from an adult in good health. This material consisted of peripheral blood, taken on day 0 of MenACWY control vaccination.

This chain's CDR3 is CASSQDGGGPYNEQFF. The CDR3 DNA follows: TGTGCCAGCAGCCAAGATGGCGGGGGCCCGTACAATGAGCAGTTCTTC. The J gene is TRBJ2-1, the V gene TRBV4-2; tentative D call: TRBD2 (7 bases). Between the trimmed V and J ends, which lost 0 bases and 4 bases, there was a span of 13 bases. Germline CDR1 reads LGHNA; CDR2 reads YNFKEQ. The CDR3 runs to 16 residues.